A single sample gave rise to the 26 T cell receptor beta chains below, sequenced in a study of T-cell memory formation after mild COVID-19. TCRdb ran MiXCR on the 5' RACE reads and lists one entry per CDR3 protein. Among about 470,000 distinct CDR3 sequences, about 23% were seen once, and the ten largest hold under 15%. Sequencing used PBMCs or a T cell subset sorted from them (not recorded which). These receptors came from an adult woman who had mild COVID-19 (a few samples of this study predate the infection). Cell type and time point are not known.

This rearrangement joins TRBV29-1 to TRBJ2-5; D not certain. The CDR3 has 13 residues. The germline V gene encodes CDR1 SQVTM and CDR2 ANQGSEA. Trimming cost V 0 bases and J 5 bases, with 10 bases left between them. CDR3 region: CSVEEGGRETQYF. CDR3 nucleotides: TGCAGCGTTGAAGAAGGCGGAAGGGAGACCCAGTACTTC.

The gene calls are TRBV2 and TRBJ2-5; D uncertain. The CDR3 totals 13 residues. Between the trimmed V and J ends, which lost 2 bases and 7 bases, there was a span of 11 bases. Germline V gene sequence: CDR1 SNHLY, CDR2 FYNNEI. CDR3 nucleotide sequence: TGTGCCAGCAGTGAAATGCTATCGGGGACCCAGTACTTC. This codes for CASSEMLSGTQYF. The full variable domain, in which reference TRBV2 and TRBJ2-5 provide the parts outside the CDR3, is EPEVTQTPSHQVTQMGQEVILRCVPISNHLYFYWYRQILGQKVEFLVSFYNNEISEKSEIFDDQFSVERPDGSNFTLKIRSTKLEDSAMYFCASSEMLSGTQYFGPGTRLLVL.

In this sample, this clonotype turned up many times. This chain joins TRBV7-6 and TRBJ2-1; 9 positions match TRBD2. V lost 4 bases and J lost 7; bases outside the gene matches: 8. The CDR3 is 15 amino acids. The germline CDR1 and CDR2 sequences are SGHVS and FNYEAQ. In DNA form, the CDR3 reads TGTGCCAGCAGCTCGAGGACTAGCGTCAGTAATGAGCAGTTCTTC. Translated, it gives CASSSRTSVSNEQFF.

This sequence joins TRBV6-5 and TRBJ2-7, with a weak D call TRBD2 (7 bases). The CDR3 has 20 residues. The V gene's germline CDR1 is MNHEY and CDR2 SVGAGI. Trimming took off 0 bases at V and 3 bases at J, with 27 bases between the two ends. CDR3 amino acids: CASSYSARGHRGKPLYEQYF. DNA of the CDR3: TGTGCCAGCAGTTACTCTGCGCGGGGGCATAGAGGAAAGCCTCTCTACGAGCAGTACTTC.

The V call is TRBV18, the J call TRBJ2-1; the D is unclear. There are 15 residues in the CDR3. CDR1 is KGHSH, CDR2 LQKENI, per germline. V dropped 2 bases and J dropped 4 bases, with 12 bases sitting between them. The CDR3 nucleotides read TGTGCCAGCTCACCAGCTGACGGTCTTTACAATGAGCAGTTCTTC. Residues: CASSPADGLYNEQFF. Using reference TRBV18 and TRBJ2-1 for the parts outside the CDR3, the full variable domain is NAGVMQNPRHLVRRRGQEARLRCSPMKGHSHVYWYRQLPEEGLKFMVYLQKENIIDESGMPKERFSAEFPKEGPSILRIQQVVRGDSAAYFCASSPADGLYNEQFFGPGTRLTVL.

This clonotype was counted a few times. The chain carries TRBV29-1 and TRBJ2-7; 9 nucleotides align to TRBD2. This CDR3 region has 16 residues. Trimming cost V 0 bases and J 3 bases; bases outside gene matches: 9. Germline V gene sequence: CDR1 SQVTM, CDR2 ANQGSEA. CDR3 in amino acids: CSVEDIVASGNYEQYF. CDR3 DNA: TGCAGCGTTGAAGATATAGTGGCTAGCGGGAACTACGAGCAGTACTTC.

The V gene is TRBV19, the J gene TRBJ2-7; a possible D gene is TRBD2 (5 bases). V was shortened by 5 bases and J by 0 bases, with 17 bases between the two germline ends. CDR1 LNHDA and CDR2 SQIVND come from the germline V gene (reference sequence). There are 16 residues in the CDR3. CDR3 bases: TGTGCCAGTAGTGTCACGCTCGGGGAGCTCTCCTACGAGCAGTACTTC. Its protein product is CASSVTLGELSYEQYF. Based on the CDR3 plus reference TRBV19 and TRBJ2-7, the full variable domain is DGGITQSPKYLFRKEGQNVTLSCEQNLNHDAMYWYRQDPGQGLRLIYYSQIVNDFQKGDIAEGYSVSREKKESFPLTVTSAQKNPTAFYLCASSVTLGELSYEQYFGPGTRLTVT.

This clonotype appeared a few times. The genes are TRBV10-3 and TRBJ2-2; D is uncertain. Trimming shortened V by 3 bases and J by 1 base, and 15 bases separated the two germline ends. The CDR3 sequence is 17 residues long. Germline CDR1 ENHRY, CDR2 SYGVKD. The CDR3 loop is CAISEEGTRQNTGELFF. The CDR3 DNA is TGTGCCATCAGTGAAGAAGGCACGCGGCAGAACACCGGGGAGCTGTTTTTT.

The rearrangement joins TRBV24-1 to TRBJ2-5; 9 nucleotides align to TRBD1. Germline V gene data show CDR1 as KGHDR and CDR2 as SFDVKD. The CDR3 consists of 15 residues. Trimming took 4 bases from V and 4 from J; bases not matched to a gene: 6. The DNA for the CDR3 is TGTGCCACCAGTGAGCCCTACAGGGGGCGAGAGACCCAGTACTTC. Translation: CATSEPYRGRETQYF.

This chain uses TRBV12-3 or TRBV12-4 with TRBJ1-5, with unresolved D. V was trimmed by 7 bases and J by 7 bases, leaving 11 bases between them. This CDR3 spans 12 amino acids. CDR3 sequence reads: CASTFSTQPQHF. In DNA, the CDR3 is TGTGCCAGCACGTTCAGCACGCAGCCCCAGCATTTT.

This chain connects TRBV2 to TRBJ2-5; TRBD1 agrees at 10 bases. CDR1 and CDR2 (germline): SNHLY, FYNNEI. V lost 4 bases, J lost 5 bases, and 7 bases stayed unmatched. This CDR3 has 15 residues. The CDR3 loop reads CASSGQGAPRETQYF. CDR3 nucleotides: TGTGCCAGCAGTGGACAGGGGGCGCCTAGGGAGACCCAGTACTTC. Supplemented by reference TRBV2 and TRBJ2-5, the full variable domain reads EPEVTQTPSHQVTQMGQEVILRCVPISNHLYFYWYRQILGQKVEFLVSFYNNEISEKSEIFDDQFSVERPDGSNFTLKIRSTKLEDSAMYFCASSGQGAPRETQYFGPGTRLLVL.

This clonotype was seen more than once but under ten times. The chain recombines TRBV10-3 with TRBJ2-1; 7 bases line up with TRBD2. Germline loops: CDR1 ENHRY, CDR2 SYGVKD. V trimming: 6 bases; J trimming: 0 bases; junction bases outside the gene matches: 11. The length of the CDR3 is 17 residues. CDR3 protein: CAISPRRTSSSYNEQFF. The DNA for the CDR3 is TGTGCCATCAGCCCCAGAAGGACTAGTTCCTCCTACAATGAGCAGTTCTTC.

This clonotype occurred a few times. The chain combines TRBV7-9 with TRBJ2-5; 10 positions agree with TRBD2. The CDR3 has 15 residues. The ends lost 5 bases at V and 5 bases at J; junction bases unmatched: 8. Germline-derived CDR1 and CDR2 are SEHNR and FQNEAQ (reference sequence). As DNA, the CDR3 is TGTGCCAGCAGCAGATTGACTAGCGGGTGGGAGACCCAGTACTTC. Its translation is CASSRLTSGWETQYF.

This clonotype was observed a handful of times. V gene TRBV27 combines with J gene TRBJ1-1; the D gene is possibly TRBD1 (6 bases). With 7 bases removed from V and 4 bases from J, the gap between germline ends came to 19 bases. This CDR3 comprises 15 residues. CDR1 MNHEY and CDR2 SMNVEV come from the germline V gene (reference sequence). CDR3 region: CASTSGGGPVTEAFF. CDR3 in DNA: TGTGCCAGCACCTCCGGCGGGGGGCCGGTCACTGAAGCTTTCTTT.

This clonotype was counted a few times. This chain connects TRBV6-5 to TRBJ2-7; 11 bases agree with TRBD2. The ends lost 6 bases at V and 3 bases at J; junction bases unmatched: 13. CDR1 is MNHEY, CDR2 SVGAGI, per germline. The CDR3 covers 17 residues. CDR3: CASRQTSGDLMFYEQYF. The CDR3 nucleotides read TGTGCCAGCAGGCAGACTAGCGGGGACCTAATGTTCTACGAGCAGTACTTC.

The chain joins TRBV24-1 to TRBJ2-1; 8 bases agree with TRBD1. J gave up 7 bases and V 3 bases, and 7 bases lay outside the gene matches. Germline CDR1 reads KGHDR; CDR2 reads SFDVKD. This CDR3 has 15 amino acids. CDR3 amino acids: CATSDTTGVLNEQFF. In DNA form, the CDR3 reads TGTGCCACCAGTGATACGACAGGGGTATTGAATGAGCAGTTCTTC.

The V gene is TRBV5-6, the J gene TRBJ1-1; D may be TRBD1 (5 bases). The CDR3 covers 15 residues. V was pared by 0 bases and J by 1 base, with 10 bases between. CDR1 SGHDT and CDR2 YYEEEE come from the germline V gene. The CDR3 coding sequence is TGTGCCAGCAGCTTGGTGGGGCAGAGGAACACTGAAGCTTTCTTT. It translates to CASSLVGQRNTEAFF. Supplemented by reference TRBV5-6 and TRBJ1-1, the full variable domain reads DAGVTQSPTHLIKTRGQQVTLRCSPKSGHDTVSWYQQALGQGPQFIFQYYEEEERQRGNFPDRFSGHQFPNYSSELNVNALLLGDSALYLCASSLVGQRNTEAFFGQGTRLTVV.

This sequence joins TRBV5-1 and TRBJ1-1; D is unresolved. The CDR3 is made up of 16 amino acids. With 0 bases removed from V and 0 bases from J, the gap between germline ends came to 12 bases. Per the germline V gene, CDR1 is SGHRS and CDR2 is YFSETQ. The CDR3 DNA reads as TGCGCCAGCAGCTTGGACCTGACACCTCTGAACACTGAAGCTTTCTTT. Its translation: CASSLDLTPLNTEAFF. Using reference TRBV5-1 and TRBJ1-1 for the parts outside the CDR3, the full variable domain is KAGVTQTPRYLIKTRGQQVTLSCSPISGHRSVSWYQQTPGQGLQFLFEYFSETQRNKGNFPGRFSGRQFSNSRSEMNVSTLELGDSALYLCASSLDLTPLNTEAFFGQGTRLTVV.

The J gene is TRBJ2-7, the V gene TRBV5-1; TRBD1 might be the D (6 bases). Germline CDR1 and CDR2: SGHRS and YFSETQ. V shed 5 bases and J shed 3 bases, with 15 bases lying between them. CDR3 size: 14 residues. Written as DNA, the CDR3 is TGCGCCAGCAGTCGAGAGGGGGAATTCTACGAGCAGTACTTC. It encodes CASSREGEFYEQYF.

This clonotype was counted ten times or more. This chain joins TRBV7-8 and TRBJ1-5, with a tentative D call TRBD1 (6 bases). The CDR3 is made up of 14 amino acids. Trimming shortened V by 1 base and J by 4 bases, and 8 bases separated the two germline ends. Germline V lookup: CDR1 SGHVS, CDR2 FQNEAQ. This CDR3 is CASSLDTGNQPQHF. The DNA of the CDR3 is TGTGCCAGCAGCTTAGACACAGGGAATCAGCCCCAGCATTTT.

The rearrangement links TRBV19 to TRBJ2-2; 11 bases are shared with TRBD2. The V gene's germline CDR1 is LNHDA and CDR2 SQIVND (reference sequence). The trim removed 3 bases at V and 8 bases at J, leaving 11 bases unmatched. CDR3 length equals 17 residues. The CDR3 DNA reads TGTGCCAGTAGTATCTTCCTACTAGCGGGAGTGTCGGGGGAGCTGTTTTTT. Residues: CASSIFLLAGVSGELFF. Full variable domain (rest looked up from reference TRBV19 and TRBJ2-2): DGGITQSPKYLFRKEGQNVTLSCEQNLNHDAMYWYRQDPGQGLRLIYYSQIVNDFQKGDIAEGYSVSREKKESFPLTVTSAQKNPTAFYLCASSIFLLAGVSGELFFGEGSRLTVL.

The chain uses TRBV12-3 or TRBV12-4 and TRBJ2-1; 11 nucleotides line up with TRBD2. The ends lost 4 bases at V and 7 bases at J; junction bases unmatched: 3. This CDR3 region has 14 residues. The DNA for the CDR3 is TGTGCCAGCAGTTGGGGACTAGCGGATAATGAGCAGTTCTTC. Residues: CASSWGLADNEQFF.

The CDR3 coding sequence is TGTGCCAGCAGCTCCCAGGGACTAGCGTACACCGGGGAGCTGTTTTTT. Protein sequence: CASSSQGLAYTGELFF. J is TRBJ2-2 and V is TRBV7-9; TRBD2 aligns across 10 bases. From germline, CDR1 is SEHNR and CDR2 FQNEAQ (reference sequence). V lost 4 bases to trimming and J lost 3 bases; unmatched junction nucleotides: 5. The CDR3 loop spans 16 amino acids.

The genes are TRBV4-1 and TRBJ2-5, with D unclear. Germline values: CDR1 MGHRA, CDR2 YSYEKL. V lost 1 base and J lost 1, with 7 bases in between. The CDR3 is made up of 14 amino acids. The CDR3 here is CASSQGHTQETQYF. CDR3 bases: TGCGCCAGCAGCCAAGGTCATACCCAAGAGACCCAGTACTTC.

This clonotype was seen more than once but under ten times. This chain uses TRBV7-3 with TRBJ2-3; 7 bases line up with TRBD2. This CDR3 has 15 amino acids. V shed 2 bases and J 2 bases; nucleotides not matched to a gene: 4. CDR1 SGHTA and CDR2 FQGTGA come from the germline V gene. This CDR3 reads CASSLGAGPTDTQYF. CDR3 nucleotide sequence: TGTGCCAGCAGCTTAGGAGCGGGGCCCACAGATACGCAGTATTTT.

This clonotype was recorded a few times. This sequence joins TRBV13 and TRBJ2-3; 10 bases agree with TRBD2. Germline-derived CDR1 and CDR2 are PRHDT and FYEKMQ (reference sequence). V was pared by 4 bases and J by 2 bases, with 3 bases of the junction left unmatched. This CDR3 region has 15 residues. This chain's CDR3 is CASSSSGRVTDTQYF. The CDR3 nucleotides read TGTGCCAGCAGCTCGAGCGGGAGGGTCACAGATACGCAGTATTTT. The full variable domain, in which reference TRBV13 and TRBJ2-3 provide the parts outside the CDR3, is AAGVIQSPRHLIKEKRETATLKCYPIPRHDTVYWYQQGPGQDPQFLISFYEKMQSDKGSIPDRFSAQQFSDYHSELNMSSLELGDSALYFCASSSSGRVTDTQYFGPGTRLTVL.